These 24 T cell receptor beta chains were sequenced from one sample in a study of early T cells in non-severe SARS-CoV-2 infection. TCRdb passed the 5' RACE reads through MiXCR, listing each CDR3 protein once. Altogether approximately 46,000 distinct CDR3 sequences are present, roughly 6.2% being singletons, with the ten largest covering around 12%. Sequenced: whole blood. The receptors come from an adult who was a healthcare worker with PCR-confirmed SARS-CoV-2 infection or an uninfected control (not recorded which).

V gene TRBV5-4 combines with J gene TRBJ2-7; D gene uncertain. CDR3 length equals 14 residues. Germline CDR1 is SGHNT and CDR2 is YYREEE (reference sequence). Trimming removed 0 bases from V and 0 bases from J, with 7 bases in between. CDR3 DNA: TGTGCCAGCAGCTTGGATAGGCCCTCCTACGAGCAGTACTTC. It encodes CASSLDRPSYEQYF.

This clonotype has ten or more counts. The V call is TRBV20-1, the J call TRBJ2-1, with D possibly being TRBD1 or TRBD2 (5 bases each). The CDR3 sequence is 14 residues long. V dropped 1 base and J dropped 5 bases, with 12 bases sitting between them. The germline V gene has CDR1 DFQATT and CDR2 SNEGSKA (reference sequence). The DNA for the CDR3 is TGCAGTGCTAGAGGGGACGCTCCTCACAATGAGCAGTTCTTC. Amino acids: CSARGDAPHNEQFF.

This clonotype was recorded many times. This rearrangement joins TRBV14 to TRBJ1-2; D uncertain. This CDR3 spans 18 amino acids. Per the germline V gene, CDR1 is SGHDN and CDR2 is FVKESK. Trimming removed 0 bases from V and 0 bases from J, with 17 bases in between. The CDR3 coding sequence is TGTGCCAGCAGCCAAGATATTGGAGGAATACAAGCTAACTATGGCTACACCTTC. Translation gives CASSQDIGGIQANYGYTF.

This clonotype was detected a few times. V usage is TRBV20-1 and J usage is TRBJ2-7; possible D gene TRBD1, 6 bases. V lost 5 bases and J 4 bases, leaving 9 bases between the germline ends. Per the germline V gene, CDR1 is DFQATT and CDR2 is SNEGSKA (reference sequence). The CDR3 is made up of 11 amino acids. CDR3 nucleotides: TGCAGTGCTTTGACAGGTTACGAGCAGTACTTC. Residues: CSALTGYEQYF.

This clonotype was detected ten times or more. This rearrangement joins TRBV12-3 or TRBV12-4 to TRBJ2-7; no firm D call. This CDR3 spans 12 amino acids. Trimming cost V 6 bases and J 3 bases, with 9 bases left between them. The chain's CDR3 is CASSNQIYEQYF. The CDR3 coding sequence is TGTGCCAGCAGCAACCAGATCTACGAGCAGTACTTC.

This clonotype was found many times. The chain carries TRBV10-3 and TRBJ1-5; D gene ambiguous. CDR3 length equals 14 residues. Germline loops: CDR1 ENHRY, CDR2 SYGVKD. Trimming took 6 bases from V and 7 from J, leaving 16 bases between them. CDR3: CAISREERRQPQHF. CDR3 nucleotide sequence: TGTGCCATCAGCCGGGAGGAGAGAAGGCAGCCCCAGCATTTT.

This clonotype has a count of ten or more. The rearrangement uses TRBV6-6 and TRBJ2-1; 7 bases map to TRBD2. Germline-derived CDR1 and CDR2 are MNHNY and SVGAGI (reference sequence). The CDR3 is 12 amino acids. V dropped 6 bases and J dropped 7; count of bases not matched to a gene: 3. CDR3: CASRGAGNEQFF. CDR3 nucleotide sequence: TGTGCCAGCAGAGGAGCGGGGAATGAGCAGTTCTTC.

This clonotype was counted ten times or more. J is TRBJ1-1 and V is TRBV27; no definite D call. Germline-derived CDR1 and CDR2 are MNHEY and SMNVEV (reference sequence). The CDR3 runs 15 residues. V lost 2 bases, J lost 6 bases, and 16 bases lay in between. CDR3 DNA sequence: TGTGCCAGCAGTTTACTCGGACGGGTGAGGGCTGAAGCTTTCTTT. It codes for CASSLLGRVRAEAFF.

This clonotype was seen repeatedly, ten times or more. The V and J genes are TRBV18 and TRBJ2-7; D tentatively reads TRBD1 or TRBD2 (6 bases each). The ends were cut back, 1 base at V and 7 bases at J, with 14 bases in the middle. The germline V gene has CDR1 KGHSH and CDR2 LQKENI. The CDR3 contains 14 residues. The CDR3 is CASSPQGGLGEQYF. The CDR3 region has the DNA TGTGCCAGCTCACCACAGGGGGGACTTGGTGAGCAGTACTTC.

This clonotype was detected a few times. The V gene is TRBV7-2, the J gene TRBJ2-4; the D gene could be TRBD1 or TRBD2 (5 bases each). This CDR3 is built from 15 residues. Trimming stripped 1 base from V and 7 bases from J, with 14 bases between. Germline V CDR1 and CDR2: SGHTA, FQGNSA. The CDR3 coding sequence is TGTGCCAGCAGCTTAGGCGCGTACAGGACTAACATTCAGTACTTC. It is translated as CASSLGAYRTNIQYF. Variable domain in full (rest from reference TRBV7-2 and TRBJ2-4): GAGVSQSPSNKVTEKGKDVELRCDPISGHTALYWYRQSLGQGLEFLIYFQGNSAPDKSGLPSDRFSAERTGGSVSTLTIQRTQQEDSAVYLCASSLGAYRTNIQYFGAGTRLSVL.

There are many counts of this clonotype. The chain joins TRBV9 to TRBJ2-5, with 8 bases identical to TRBD1. V shed 2 bases, J shed 2 bases, and the junction held 14 bases outside the gene matches. The CDR3 has 18 amino acids. The V gene's germline CDR1 is SGDLS and CDR2 YYNGEE. CDR3 region: CASSVLGSGGASQETQYF. In DNA form, the CDR3 reads TGTGCCAGCAGCGTCCTAGGATCAGGGGGCGCTTCGCAAGAGACCCAGTACTTC.

There are a few counts of this clonotype. This chain uses TRBV5-1 with TRBJ2-5, with a weak D call TRBD1 (5 bases). CDR3 length equals 14 residues. The V gene lost 7 bases and the J gene lost 7 bases, with 20 bases spanning the gap. Per germline, CDR1 SGHRS and CDR2 YFSETQ. Here the CDR3 reads CASDDSTLGATQYF. CDR3 DNA: TGCGCCAGCGACGACAGCACCCTTGGGGCGACCCAGTACTTC.

This clonotype was found a few times. This chain connects TRBV2 to TRBJ2-3; TRBD2 is a possible D gene (6 bases). The CDR3 has 12 amino acids. V dropped 8 bases and J dropped 2 bases, with 8 bases sitting between them. The V gene's germline CDR1 is SNHLY and CDR2 FYNNEI. CDR3 in amino acids: CASQRVTDTQYF. The CDR3 DNA follows: TGTGCCAGCCAGCGGGTCACAGATACGCAGTATTTT. The whole variable domain, filled in from reference TRBV2 and TRBJ2-3, reads EPEVTQTPSHQVTQMGQEVILRCVPISNHLYFYWYRQILGQKVEFLVSFYNNEISEKSEIFDDQFSVERPDGSNFTLKIRSTKLEDSAMYFCASQRVTDTQYFGPGTRLTVL.

This clonotype was found a few times. J is TRBJ2-1 and V is TRBV15, with D unclear. Looked up from germline, CDR1 is LNHNV and CDR2 is YYDKDF (reference sequence). This CDR3 is built from 15 residues. Deletions cut 3 bases from V and 0 bases from J, with 9 bases between. The DNA of the CDR3 is TGTGCCACCAGCAGGGAGATTCTCTCCTACAATGAGCAGTTCTTC. This sequence encodes CATSREILSYNEQFF.

This clonotype was found many times. The chain combines TRBV27 with TRBJ1-5; a possible D gene is TRBD1 (6 bases). Germline CDR1 and CDR2: MNHEY and SMNVEV (reference sequence). Trimming took off 6 bases at V and 7 bases at J, with 16 bases between the two ends. This CDR3 is built from 14 residues. CDR3 nucleotide sequence: TGTGCCAGCAGCCAGATGGCAGGGGAACAGCCCCAGCATTTT. Translation gives CASSQMAGEQPQHF.

This clonotype was recorded at least ten times. CDR3 region: CASSLGAAYEQYF. The CDR3 bases are TGTGCCAGCAGCTTGGGGGCAGCCTACGAGCAGTACTTC. V is TRBV5-4 and J is TRBJ2-7, with D unclear. V was cut by 0 bases and J by 2 bases, with 6 bases left in between. The V gene's germline CDR1 is SGHNT and CDR2 YYREEE (reference sequence). There are 13 residues in the CDR3.

This clonotype was observed many times. The chain employs TRBV6-2 or TRBV6-3 and TRBJ2-7; a possible D gene is TRBD2 (6 bases). Germline CDR1 is MNHEY and CDR2 is SVGEGT. Trimming left V 2 bases short and J 2 bases short, with 19 bases between. The CDR3 consists of 17 residues. CDR3 nucleotide sequence: TGTGCCAGCAGTTACGGTTGGCGGGGTAGCGGACCCTACGAGCAGTACTTC. Translated: CASSYGWRGSGPYEQYF.

The chain joins TRBV4-1 to TRBJ1-5; D unclear. CDR1 MGHRA and CDR2 YSYEKL come from the germline V gene. The ends were cut back, 2 bases at V and 2 bases at J, with 16 bases in the middle. This CDR3 is built from 17 residues. The CDR3 region is CASSQRQLTNGNQPQHF. CDR3 nucleotides: TGCGCCAGCAGCCAACGGCAGTTGACGAACGGCAATCAGCCCCAGCATTTT.

This clonotype was recorded a few times. The V and J genes are TRBV6-4 and TRBJ2-1; the match to TRBD2 covers 14 bases. Germline CDR1 is MRHNA and CDR2 is SNTAGT. The length of the CDR3 is 15 residues. The trim removed 4 bases at V and 7 bases at J, leaving 3 bases unmatched. This CDR3 is CASSATSGGANEQFF. The CDR3 nucleotides read TGTGCCAGCAGTGCGACTAGCGGGGGGGCTAATGAGCAGTTCTTC.

At least ten counts were recorded for this clonotype. The genes are TRBV7-2 and TRBJ1-5; 8 positions agree with TRBD1. V shed 3 bases and J 7 bases; nucleotides not matched to a gene: 5. This CDR3 comprises 14 residues. Germline lookup yields CDR1 SGHTA and CDR2 FQGNSA. CDR3 sequence (DNA): TGTGCCAGCAGCTTCCTCCAGGGGGCACAGCCCCAGCATTTT. Translating gives CASSFLQGAQPQHF.

This clonotype has at least ten counts. The rearrangement links TRBV6-1 to TRBJ1-1; tentatively, D is TRBD1 (5 bases). The CDR3 loop spans 15 amino acids. Trimming removed 6 bases at V and 11 bases at J, with 25 bases between. Germline V gene data show CDR1 as MNHNS and CDR2 as SASEGT. The CDR3 bases are TGTGCCAGCAGATCCGGGGCAGTCCCAACAAATAGGGCTTTCTTT. It yields the protein CASRSGAVPTNRAFF.

This clonotype came up many times. The rearrangement links TRBV7-2 to TRBJ2-7; D perhaps matches TRBD2 (5 bases). The CDR3 runs 14 residues. Germline-derived CDR1 and CDR2 are SGHTA and FQGNSA. V gave up 2 bases and J gave up 2 bases, with 10 bases separating them. The CDR3 here is CASSLSGGPYEQYF. CDR3 DNA sequence: TGTGCCAGCAGCTTAAGCGGTGGGCCCTACGAGCAGTACTTC. Full variable domain (remainder filled in from reference TRBV7-2 and TRBJ2-7): GAGVSQSPSNKVTEKGKDVELRCDPISGHTALYWYRQSLGQGLEFLIYFQGNSAPDKSGLPSDRFSAERTGGSVSTLTIQRTQQEDSAVYLCASSLSGGPYEQYFGPGTRLTVT.

V gene TRBV12-3 or TRBV12-4 combines with J gene TRBJ2-1; TRBD2 is a possible D gene (5 bases). V lost 5 bases to trimming and J lost 7 bases, with 9 bases between them. There are 12 residues in the CDR3. CDR3 coding DNA: TGTGCCAGCAGTCCCACGGGGAATGAGCAGTTCTTC. As protein: CASSPTGNEQFF.

This clonotype was seen ten or more times. This chain links TRBV5-1 with TRBJ2-5; no clear D. This CDR3 is 13 amino acids long. Between the trimmed V and J ends, which lost 0 bases and 3 bases, there was a span of 6 bases. From germline, CDR1 is SGHRS and CDR2 YFSETQ. The CDR3 spells CASSLVGKETQYF. The DNA for the CDR3 is TGCGCCAGCAGCTTGGTGGGGAAAGAGACCCAGTACTTC.